The rows below give T cell receptor beta chains drawn from one sample of a study of post-analysis software for immune sequencing data. One entry per CDR3 protein, called by TCRdb with MiXCR from the PCR reads. The table shows hundreds of thousands of distinct CDR3 sequences, with about 60% occurring only once. The sample taken for sequencing was blood. The receptors here all came from a girl aged 2 to 9 with multiple sclerosis. The CDR3 runs from the conserved cysteine through the conserved F or W. D genes are given only for firm matches. Part of the rows lack a size; the others show once, few, many or a class for expanded clones.

V,size,D,J,CDR3,DNA
TRBV7-6,.,TRBD1,TRBJ2-3,CASSIGQGRADTQYF,TGTGCCAGCAGCATAGGACAGGGTAGGGCAGATACGCAGTATTTT
TRBV5-1,.,TRBD2,TRBJ2-2,CASSSQVAGVTGELFF,TGCGCCAGCAGTTCCCAGGTTGCGGGAGTAACCGGGGAGCTGTTTTTT
TRBV12-3/TRBV12-4,.,.,TRBJ2-3,CASSSSASTDTQYF,TGTGCCAGCAGCAGCAGCGCTAGCACAGATACGCAGTATTTT
TRBV27,.,.,TRBJ1-5,CASSPSYSFRNQPQHF,TGTGCCAGCAGTCCATCTTACTCCTTTAGAAATCAGCCCCAGCATTTT
TRBV6-5,few,TRBD1,TRBJ1-1,CANSYRPGTGSTEAFF,TGTGCCAACAGTTACCGACCCGGGACAGGGAGCACTGAAGCTTTCTTT
TRBV6-5,.,.,TRBJ2-7,CASSPRGPYEQYF,TGTGCCAGCAGTCCTCGCGGGCCCTACGAGCAGTACTTC
TRBV20-1,.,.,TRBJ2-7,CSARDAVGTYEQYF,TGCAGTGCTAGAGATGCGGTCGGGACCTACGAGCAGTACTTC
TRBV7-8,.,.,TRBJ2-5,CASSLDFGVAQETQYF,TGTGCCAGCAGCTTAGATTTTGGGGTAGCCCAAGAGACCCAGTACTTC
TRBV20-1,.,.,TRBJ2-5,CSANLRDKGEQYF,TGCAGTGCTAATCTCCGGGACAAAGGGGAGCAGTACTTC
TRBV20-1,few,.,TRBJ1-1,CSRGGDTEAFF,TGCAGTAGAGGGGGGGACACTGAAGCTTTCTTT
TRBV5-6,.,.,TRBJ2-7,CASSLGYRAYEQYF,TGTGCCAGCAGCCTGGGGTACAGAGCCTACGAGCAGTACTTC
TRBV29-1,few,TRBD2,TRBJ2-1,CSVVGITSGRRDEQFF,TGCAGCGTTGTTGGTATTACTAGCGGGAGGCGGGATGAGCAGTTCTTC
TRBV5-1,.,.,TRBJ1-1,CASSLMSGPSEAFF,TGCGCCAGCAGCTTGATGTCGGGGCCCAGCGAAGCTTTCTTT
TRBV3-1,.,.,TRBJ1-1,CASSQDQSIKEAFF,TGTGCCAGCAGCCAAGATCAGTCTATTAAAGAAGCTTTCTTT
TRBV7-9,.,TRBD1,TRBJ2-1,CASSSDREGSYNEQFF,TGTGCCAGCAGCAGCGACAGGGAAGGCTCCTACAATGAGCAGTTCTTC
TRBV7-9,.,.,TRBJ2-1,CASSSLRDIERSYNEQFF,TGTGCCAGCAGCTCCCTGCGGGACATAGAGCGCTCCTACAATGAGCAGTTCTTC
TRBV7-9,.,TRBD2,TRBJ2-5,CASSRTSGGVETQYF,TGTGCCAGCAGCCGGACTAGCGGGGGAGTTGAGACCCAGTACTTC
TRBV6-5,.,TRBD2,TRBJ2-4,CASSQTSGTYNEQYF,TGTGCCAGCAGTCAAACTAGCGGTACCTACAATGAGCAGTACTTC
TRBV29-1,.,TRBD1,TRBJ1-2,CSVEVRTGEGGYTF,TGCAGCGTTGAAGTGAGGACAGGGGAGGGCGGCTACACCTTC
TRBV3-1,.,TRBD1,TRBJ1-2,CASSQNDRGYGYTF,TGTGCCAGCAGCCAGAACGACAGGGGCTATGGCTACACCTTC
TRBV4-3,.,.,TRBJ2-5,CASSQGRPDVETQYF,TGCGCCAGCAGCCAAGGACGCCCAGACGTGGAGACCCAGTACTTC
TRBV11-2,few,.,TRBJ2-3,CASSLDVFQLSTDTQYF,TGTGCCAGCAGCTTAGACGTGTTCCAACTTAGCACAGATACGCAGTATTTT
TRBV5-1,few,.,TRBJ2-1,CASRKGTGTLAEQFF,TGCGCCAGCAGAAAAGGGACGGGAACGTTAGCTGAGCAGTTCTTC
TRBV29-1,.,.,TRBJ2-1,CSVEDSSGSEQFF,TGCAGCGTTGAAGATAGTAGCGGAAGTGAGCAGTTCTTC
TRBV6-2/TRBV6-3,.,.,TRBJ2-3,CASSSGSSPDTQYF,TGTGCCAGCAGTTCCGGGAGTTCCCCAGATACGCAGTATTTT
TRBV20-1,.,.,TRBJ2-5,CSAIARYQETQYF,TGCAGTGCTATCGCGCGGTACCAAGAGACCCAGTACTTC
TRBV27,.,.,TRBJ2-3,CASSFGGTQYF,TGTGCCAGCAGTTTTGGGGGTACGCAGTATTTT
TRBV20-1,.,.,TRBJ1-1,CSARRDGEAFF,TGCAGTGCTAGAAGGGACGGTGAAGCTTTCTTT
TRBV7-2,.,.,TRBJ1-2,CASSFGSGGYTF,.
TRBV20-1,.,.,TRBJ1-6,CSARGQQANSPLHF,TGCAGTGCTAGAGGGCAGCAAGCTAATTCACCCCTCCACTTT
TRBV29-1,few,TRBD2,TRBJ2-7,CSARLAGSTYEQYF,TGCAGCGCCCGACTAGCGGGATCAACCTACGAGCAGTACTTC
TRBV6-1,.,.,TRBJ1-6,CASSAGTVDNSPLHF,TGTGCCAGCAGCGCAGGGACCGTGGATAATTCACCCCTCCACTTT
TRBV12-3/TRBV12-4,.,TRBD2,TRBJ2-1,CASSLRERGSSYNEQFF,TGTGCCAGCAGTTTGCGGGAGCGGGGGAGCTCCTACAATGAGCAGTTCTTC
TRBV7-2,few,.,TRBJ2-5,CASTLEGGRVQTQYF,TGTGCCAGCACCCTTGAGGGGGGTAGGGTGCAGACCCAGTACTTC
TRBV10-3,.,.,TRBJ1-2,CAISDLAGANYGYTF,TGTGCCATCAGTGACTTGGCGGGCGCCAACTATGGCTACACCTTC
TRBV7-9,few,TRBD2,TRBJ2-1,CASSAQSGTSGSYNEQFF,TGTGCCAGCAGCGCCCAATCCGGGACTAGCGGGAGTTACAATGAGCAGTTCTTC
TRBV29-1,.,TRBD1,TRBJ1-2,CSVVQGGGYTF,TGCAGCGTCGTACAGGGGGGTGGCTACACCTTC
TRBV7-2,.,TRBD1,TRBJ1-5,CASSITGGQGLQPQHF,TGTGCCAGCAGCATTACGGGCGGACAGGGGCTCCAGCCCCAGCATTTT
TRBV20-1,.,.,TRBJ2-5,CSAQTQGKETQYF,TGCAGTGCTCAAACACAGGGAAAAGAGACCCAGTACTTC
TRBV20-1,.,TRBD1,TRBJ2-7,CSADRASYEQYF,TGCAGCGCGGACAGGGCCTCCTACGAGCAGTACTTC